A selection of T cell receptor beta chains follows, all from one sample in a study of T cell changes during pregnancy in multiple sclerosis. The table came from immunoSEQ multiplex PCR; TCRdb's copy has only in-frame clones and leaves some out. This sample has tens of thousands of clones, with more than 85% found just once. The source material was CD8+ T cells from peripheral blood mononuclear cells, sampled in the third trimester of pregnancy. These receptors originate from a female donor with multiple sclerosis, enrolled in a pregnancy study. Both conserved end residues are trimmed from each CDR3. Each record gives: D gene, CDR3 length, J gene, V gene, CDR3 protein. D genes are given only for firm matches.

. | 13 | TRBJ2-5 | TRBV6-1 | ASTDYQGLGETQY
TRBD1 | 12 | TRBJ1-2 | TRBV5-6 | ASSLSGGAWGYT
. | 13 | TRBJ1-1 | TRBV6-5 | ASRGTAYPNTEAF
. | 14 | TRBJ1-1 | TRBV7-6 | ASSLGNRELGTEAF
. | 13 | TRBJ1-5 | TRBV12-5 | ASGSDSPGDQPQH
. | 12 | TRBJ2-3 | TRBV18 | ASSPGGTTDTQY
. | 13 | TRBJ2-7 | TRBV4-2 | ASSQAAGYSYEQY
TRBD1 | 11 | TRBJ1-4 | TRBV27 | ASSDRGNEKLF
TRBD1 | 10 | TRBJ1-4 | TRBV30 | AWLTGNSELF
. | 11 | TRBJ2-1 | TRBV7-9 | ASSLQGWGEQF
TRBD1 | 11 | TRBJ1-1 | TRBV27 | ASRTGASTEAF
. | 11 | TRBJ1-5 | TRBV12-5 | ASGLAGDEPQH
. | 10 | TRBJ1-3 | TRBV29-1 | SVEDSGNTIY
. | 13 | TRBJ1-2 | TRBV7-9 | ASSLSREGVYGYT
TRBD2 | 14 | TRBJ2-1 | TRBV5-4 | ASSPEPGLADNEQF
TRBD1 | 13 | TRBJ2-7 | TRBV6-1 | ASSEWLQGAYEQY